A selection of T cell receptor beta chains follows, all from one sample in a study of CD8+CD57+ T cells in acquired aplastic anemia. TCRdb independently ran MiXCR on the reads; one entry per CDR3 protein. The sample comprises roughly 200,000 distinct CDR3 sequences, 60% to 80% of which are singletons, and around three fifths rests with the top ten. Specimen: sorted CD4+, CD8+, or CD8+CD57+ T cells (not recorded which) from PBMCs. The receptors were sampled from a human donor with aplastic anemia. The CDR3 runs from the conserved cysteine through the conserved F or W. D genes are given only for firm matches. Some rows mark clone size as missing; the rest say once, few, many or name a class of expanded clone.

V gene	clone size	J gene	D gene	CDR3 protein	CDR3 DNA
TRBV10-2	.	TRBJ2-5	TRBD2	CASSLFPVSGETQYF	TGTGCCAGCAGCTTATTCCCCGTTAGCGGGGAGACCCAGTACTTC
TRBV24-1	.	TRBJ2-1	.	CATSDPTKSRERFF	TGTGCCACCAGTGATCCCACCAAATCGCGTGAGCGGTTCTTC
TRBV10-3	.	TRBJ2-2	.	CAIPPFEGCANTGELFF	TGTGCCATCCCACCTTTCGAGGGCTGTGCGAACACCGGGGAGCTGTTTTTT
TRBV29-1	.	TRBJ1-1	.	CSVRKSNMNTEAFF	TGCAGCGTTCGGAAATCCAATATGAACACTGAAGCTTTCTTT
TRBV5-1	.	TRBJ2-7	TRBD2	CASPPTSGAPKQYF	TGCGCCAGCCCGCCAACTAGCGGGGCTCCCAAGCAGTACTTC
TRBV12-3/TRBV12-4	.	TRBJ2-3	.	CASSFVAGGASTDTQYF	TGTGCCAGCAGTTTCGTGGCAGGGGGGGCGAGCACAGATACGCAGTATTTT
TRBV7-9	.	TRBJ2-2	.	CASSLRLWEVSTGELFF	TGTGCCAGCAGCTTACGGTTGTGGGAGGTTAGCACCGGGGAGCTGTTTTTT
TRBV10-3	.	TRBJ1-1	.	CAISDGKQNTEAFF	TGTGCCATCAGTGATGGCAAGCAAAACACTGAAGCTTTCTTT
TRBV7-9	.	TRBJ1-2	.	CASSPSRYGYTF	TGTGCCAGCAGCCCCTCCCGCTATGGCTACACCTTC
TRBV10-3	.	TRBJ1-2	.	CAISESTEHSGYTF	TGTGCCATCAGTGAGTCCACGGAACACTCTGGCTACACCTTC
TRBV24-1	.	TRBJ2-7	.	CATSDCPGNYEQYF	TGTGCCACCAGTGATTGTCCAGGGAACTACGAGCAGTACTTC
TRBV20-1	.	TRBJ2-7	TRBD1	CSGGGQDDSYEQYF	TGCAGTGGAGGGGGACAGGATGATTCCTACGAGCAGTACTTC
TRBV6-5	.	TRBJ1-2	.	CASSGVVGYGYTF	TGTGCCAGCAGTGGGGTGGTGGGCTATGGCTACACCTTC
TRBV25-1	.	TRBJ2-3	TRBD2	CASSAGLVGAPGTQYF	TGTGCCAGCAGTGCAGGACTAGTAGGGGCCCCAGGTACGCAGTATTTT
TRBV7-9	.	TRBJ1-1	.	CASSPPNVNTEAFF	TGTGCCAGCAGCCCTCCTAATGTGAACACTGAAGCTTTCTTT
TRBV20-1	.	TRBJ1-1	.	CSARPTAMNTEAFF	TGCAGTGCTAGACCGACAGCCATGAACACTGAAGCTTTCTTT
TRBV7-6	once	TRBJ2-5	.	CASSFGGLKTQYF	TGTGCCAGCAGCTTTGGGGGCTTGAAGACCCAGTACTTC
TRBV19	.	TRBJ2-1	.	CASSIGGIQFNEQFF	TGTGCCAGTAGTATAGGTGGAATCCAATTCAATGAGCAGTTCTTC
TRBV11-2	.	TRBJ2-7	.	CASSPTPDPGGSEQYF	TGTGCCAGCAGCCCGACGCCGGACCCGGGTGGATCCGAGCAGTACTTC